This TCR beta chain was captured by sequencing in a study of Graves' ophthalmopathy and Graves' hyperthyroidism. Investigators amplified TCR beta CDR3 regions from RNA transcripts. Investigators did first-round RT-PCR with HTBI primers, then second-round multiplex PCR. TCRdb ran MiXCR on the multiplex PCR reads and lists one entry per CDR3 protein. The sample lists almost 750,000 distinct CDR3 sequences; 40% were seen once. Notes on this clonotype: The CDR3 does not end in the conserved phenylalanine or tryptophan, so this is likely a read error.

This CDR3 has 14 residues. The germline V gene has CDR1 SEHNR and CDR2 FQNEAQ (reference sequence). Trimming stripped 2 bases from V and 7 bases from J, with 9 bases between. This rearrangement joins TRBV7-9 to TRBJ1-6; D ambiguous. Sequenced: peripheral blood. The receptor comes from an adult man with Graves' ophthalmopathy. This chain's CDR3 is CASSLHHGNSPLHY. The DNA for the CDR3 is TGTGCCAGCAGCTTACACCATGGGAATTCACCCCTCCACTAT.